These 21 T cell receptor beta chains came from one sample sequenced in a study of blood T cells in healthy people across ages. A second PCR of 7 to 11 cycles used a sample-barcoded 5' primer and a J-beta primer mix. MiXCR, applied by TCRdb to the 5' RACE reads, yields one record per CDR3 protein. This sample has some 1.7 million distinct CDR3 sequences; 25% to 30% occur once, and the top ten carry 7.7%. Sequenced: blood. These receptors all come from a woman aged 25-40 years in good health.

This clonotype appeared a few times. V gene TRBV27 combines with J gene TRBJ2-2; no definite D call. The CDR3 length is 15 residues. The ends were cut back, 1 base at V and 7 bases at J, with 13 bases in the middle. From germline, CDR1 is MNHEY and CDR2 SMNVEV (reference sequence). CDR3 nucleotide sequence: TGTGCCAGCAGTTTATTTGTTAGGTCGGGCGGGGAGCTGTTTTTT. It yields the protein CASSLFVRSGGELFF.

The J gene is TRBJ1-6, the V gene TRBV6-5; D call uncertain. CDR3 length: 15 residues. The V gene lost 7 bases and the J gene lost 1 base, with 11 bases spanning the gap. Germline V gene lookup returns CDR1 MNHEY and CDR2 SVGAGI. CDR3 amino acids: CASTAGASYNSPLHF. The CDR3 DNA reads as TGTGCCAGCACGGCGGGCGCATCCTATAATTCACCCCTCCACTTT.

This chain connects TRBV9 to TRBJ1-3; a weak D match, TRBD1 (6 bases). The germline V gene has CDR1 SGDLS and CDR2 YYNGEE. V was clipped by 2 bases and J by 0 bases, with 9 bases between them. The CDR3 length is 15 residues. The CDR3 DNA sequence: TGTGCCAGCAGCGTCTTGGACAGCTCTGGAAACACCATATATTTT. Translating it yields CASSVLDSSGNTIYF.

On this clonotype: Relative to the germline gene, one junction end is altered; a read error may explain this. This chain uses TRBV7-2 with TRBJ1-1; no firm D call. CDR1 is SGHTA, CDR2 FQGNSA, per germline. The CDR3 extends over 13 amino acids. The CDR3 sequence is CASSLARNAEAFF. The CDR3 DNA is TGTGCCAGCAGCTTAGCGCGGAACGCTGAAGCTTTCTTT.

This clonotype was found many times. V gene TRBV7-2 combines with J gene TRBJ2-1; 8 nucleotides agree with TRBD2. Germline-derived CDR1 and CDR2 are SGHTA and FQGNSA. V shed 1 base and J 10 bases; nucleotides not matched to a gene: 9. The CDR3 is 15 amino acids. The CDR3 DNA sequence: TGTGCCAGCAGCTTAGTGCTTGGACTAGCAAACGAGCAGTTCTTC. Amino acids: CASSLVLGLANEQFF.

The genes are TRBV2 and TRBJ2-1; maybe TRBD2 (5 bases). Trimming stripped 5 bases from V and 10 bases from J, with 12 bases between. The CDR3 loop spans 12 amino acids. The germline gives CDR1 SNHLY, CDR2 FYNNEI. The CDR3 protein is CASSFGLIEQFF. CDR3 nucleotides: TGTGCCAGCAGTTTTGGACTGATCGAGCAGTTCTTC.

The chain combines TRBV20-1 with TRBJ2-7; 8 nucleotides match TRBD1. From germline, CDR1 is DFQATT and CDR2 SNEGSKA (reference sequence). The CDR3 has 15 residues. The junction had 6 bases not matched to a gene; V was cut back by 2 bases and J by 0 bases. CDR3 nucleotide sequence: TGCAGTGCTAGAACGGACAGGGAAGCCTCCTACGAGCAGTACTTC. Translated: CSARTDREASYEQYF.

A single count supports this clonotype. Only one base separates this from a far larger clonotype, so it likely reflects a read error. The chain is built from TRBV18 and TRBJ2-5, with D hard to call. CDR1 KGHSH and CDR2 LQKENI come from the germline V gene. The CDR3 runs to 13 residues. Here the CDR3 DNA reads TGTGCCAGCACACCATCCGTCCAAGAGACCCAGTACTTC. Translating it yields CASTPSVQETQYF.

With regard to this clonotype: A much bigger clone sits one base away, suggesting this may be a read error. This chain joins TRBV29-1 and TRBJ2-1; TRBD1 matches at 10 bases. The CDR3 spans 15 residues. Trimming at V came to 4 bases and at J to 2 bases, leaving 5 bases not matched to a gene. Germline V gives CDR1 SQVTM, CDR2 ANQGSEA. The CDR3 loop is CSVGRQGAAYNEQFF. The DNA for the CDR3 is TGCAGCGTTGGGAGACAGGGGGCGGCCTACAATGAGCAGTTCTTC.

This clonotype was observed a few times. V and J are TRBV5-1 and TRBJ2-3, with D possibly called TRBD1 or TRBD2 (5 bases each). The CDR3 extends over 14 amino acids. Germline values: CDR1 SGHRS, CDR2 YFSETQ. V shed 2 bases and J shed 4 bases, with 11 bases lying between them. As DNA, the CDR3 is TGCGCCAGCAGCTTTTTCCGGGGACCAGATACGCAGTATTTT. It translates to CASSFFRGPDTQYF. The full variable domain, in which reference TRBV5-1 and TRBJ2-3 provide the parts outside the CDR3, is KAGVTQTPRYLIKTRGQQVTLSCSPISGHRSVSWYQQTPGQGLQFLFEYFSETQRNKGNFPGRFSGRQFSNSRSEMNVSTLELGDSALYLCASSFFRGPDTQYFGPGTRLTVL.

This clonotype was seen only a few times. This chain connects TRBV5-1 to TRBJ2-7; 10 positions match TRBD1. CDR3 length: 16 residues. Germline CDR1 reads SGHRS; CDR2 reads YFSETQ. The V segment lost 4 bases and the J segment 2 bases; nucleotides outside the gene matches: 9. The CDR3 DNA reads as TGCGCCAGCAGCCAAGCCGGGACAGGGGTACCCTACGAGCAGTACTTC. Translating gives CASSQAGTGVPYEQYF.

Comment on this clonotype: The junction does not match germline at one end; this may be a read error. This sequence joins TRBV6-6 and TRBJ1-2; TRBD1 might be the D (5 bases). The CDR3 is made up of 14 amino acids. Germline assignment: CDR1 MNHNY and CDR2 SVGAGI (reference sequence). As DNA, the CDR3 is TGTGCCGGCAGTTACAGGACCCCTGACTATGGCTACACCTTC. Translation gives CAGSYRTPDYGYTF.

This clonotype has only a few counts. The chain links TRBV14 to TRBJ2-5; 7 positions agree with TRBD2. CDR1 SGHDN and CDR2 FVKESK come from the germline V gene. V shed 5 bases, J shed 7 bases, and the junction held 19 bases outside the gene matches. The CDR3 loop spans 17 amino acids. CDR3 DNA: TGTGCCAGCAGCGTCTTAGGGACTGCAGGATCGGGGGGGACCCAGTACTTC. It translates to CASSVLGTAGSGGTQYF.

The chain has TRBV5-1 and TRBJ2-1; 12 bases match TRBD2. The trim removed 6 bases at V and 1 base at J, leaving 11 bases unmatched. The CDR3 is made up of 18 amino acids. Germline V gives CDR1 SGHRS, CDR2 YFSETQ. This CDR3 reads CASTSSGGAGPSYNEQFF. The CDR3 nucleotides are TGCGCCAGCACCTCTAGCGGGGGGGCGGGACCTTCCTACAATGAGCAGTTCTTC.

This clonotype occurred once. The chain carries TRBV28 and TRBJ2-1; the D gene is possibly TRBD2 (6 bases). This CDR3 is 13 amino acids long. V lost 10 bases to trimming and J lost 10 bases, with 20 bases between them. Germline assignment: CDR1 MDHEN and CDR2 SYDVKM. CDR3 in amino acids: CATAGTPSGEQFF. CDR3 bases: TGTGCCACCGCCGGGACTCCCTCTGGAGAGCAGTTCTTC.

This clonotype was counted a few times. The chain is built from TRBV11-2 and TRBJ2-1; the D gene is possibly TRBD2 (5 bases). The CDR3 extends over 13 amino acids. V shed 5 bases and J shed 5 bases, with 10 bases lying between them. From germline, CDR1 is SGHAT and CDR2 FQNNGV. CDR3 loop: CASSPWRDNEQFF. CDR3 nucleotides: TGTGCCAGCAGCCCGTGGCGGGACAATGAGCAGTTCTTC.

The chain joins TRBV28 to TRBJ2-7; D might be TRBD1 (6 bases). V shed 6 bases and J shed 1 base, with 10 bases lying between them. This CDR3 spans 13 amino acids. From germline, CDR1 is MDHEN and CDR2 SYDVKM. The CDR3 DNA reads TGTGCCAGCAGGTCGACAGGATCCTACGAGCAGTACTTC. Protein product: CASRSTGSYEQYF.

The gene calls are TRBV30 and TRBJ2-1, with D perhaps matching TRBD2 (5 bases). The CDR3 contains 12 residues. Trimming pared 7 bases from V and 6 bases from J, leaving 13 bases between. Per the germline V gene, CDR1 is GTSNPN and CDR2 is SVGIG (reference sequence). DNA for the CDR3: TGTGCCTTGAGGGTCTGGGGCAATGAGCAGTTCTTC. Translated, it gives CALRVWGNEQFF.

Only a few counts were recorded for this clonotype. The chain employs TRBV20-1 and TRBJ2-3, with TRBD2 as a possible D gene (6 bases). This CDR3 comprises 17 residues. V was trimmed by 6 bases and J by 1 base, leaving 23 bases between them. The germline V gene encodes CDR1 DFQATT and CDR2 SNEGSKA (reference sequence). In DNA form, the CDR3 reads TGCAGTGCCCAGCCGCTTCTCCTAGCGAAAGGCACAGATACGCAGTATTTT. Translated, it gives CSAQPLLLAKGTDTQYF.

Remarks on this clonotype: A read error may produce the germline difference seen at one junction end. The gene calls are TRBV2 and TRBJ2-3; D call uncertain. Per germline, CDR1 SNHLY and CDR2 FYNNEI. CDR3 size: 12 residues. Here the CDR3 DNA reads TGTACCAGCAGTGATTACACAGATACGCAGTATTTT. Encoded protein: CTSSDYTDTQYF. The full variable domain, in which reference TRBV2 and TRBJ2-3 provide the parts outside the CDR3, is EPEVTQTPSHQVTQMGQEVILRCVPISNHLYFYWYRQILGQKVEFLVSFYNNEISEKSEIFDDQFSVERPDGSNFTLKIRSTKLEDSAMYFCTSSDYTDTQYFGPGTRLTVL.

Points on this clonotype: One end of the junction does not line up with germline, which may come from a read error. The CDR3 loop is CSAQTGVLQPLHF. Here the CDR3 DNA reads TGCAGTGCCCAGACCGGGGTCCTTCAGCCCCTGCATTTT. The V and J genes are TRBV20-1 and TRBJ1-5; D gene uncertain. CDR1 is DFQATT, CDR2 SNEGSKA, per germline (reference sequence). The CDR3 extends over 13 amino acids.